These 8 T cell receptor beta chains originate from one sample sequenced in a study of blood T cells in healthy people across ages. For the second PCR, which ran for roughly 6 to 12 cycles, a sample-barcoded 5' primer and a J-beta primer mix were used. TCRdb reprocessed the 5' RACE reads via MiXCR and lists one record per CDR3 protein. In the table there are 450,000 to 700,000 distinct CDR3 sequences, 25% to 30% of which are singletons. The sample taken for sequencing was blood. These receptors were collected from a woman in her seventies in good health.

The genes are TRBV20-1 and TRBJ2-5; a weak D match, TRBD2 (5 bases). Trimming pared 6 bases from V and 0 bases from J, leaving 11 bases between. This CDR3 spans 13 amino acids. Germline assignment: CDR1 DFQATT and CDR2 SNEGSKA (reference sequence). The CDR3 DNA is TGCAGTGCCCCGGACTCGCACCAAGAGACCCAGTACTTC. Translating gives CSAPDSHQETQYF.

This clonotype showed up many times. The chain combines TRBV11-2 with TRBJ2-6; D uncertain. The germline V gene has CDR1 SGHAT and CDR2 FQNNGV. Trimming stripped 2 bases from V and 0 bases from J, with 8 bases between. This CDR3 spans 16 amino acids. The CDR3 is CASSLRISSGANVLTF. The DNA for the CDR3 is TGTGCCAGCAGCTTACGAATAAGCTCTGGGGCCAACGTCCTGACTTTC.

V is TRBV10-3 and J is TRBJ2-4, with D perhaps matching TRBD2 (6 bases). The CDR3 is made up of 16 amino acids. Trimming cost V 11 bases and J 2 bases, with 22 bases left between them. In germline, CDR1 is ENHRY, CDR2 SYGVKD. In DNA form, the CDR3 reads TGTGCCCATCGGGCGGGATGGCAGGGCCCCAAAAACATTCAGTACTTC. This codes for CAHRAGWQGPKNIQYF.

The chain joins TRBV6-5 to TRBJ2-5; no definite D call. CDR1 MNHEY and CDR2 SVGAGI come from the germline V gene. The CDR3 consists of 13 residues. V dropped 7 bases and J dropped 5 bases, with 14 bases sitting between them. Here the CDR3 DNA reads TGTGCCAGCATTTCCGGGCTTCGGGAGACCCAGTACTTC. Translating gives CASISGLRETQYF.

This clonotype appeared a few times. The rearrangement joins TRBV12-3 or TRBV12-4 to TRBJ1-4; D is perhaps TRBD1 (5 bases). The germline V and J ends were trimmed by 6 bases and 7 bases, with 15 bases remaining between them. CDR3 length: 14 residues. In nucleotides, the CDR3 is TGTGCCAGCAGGTTGGGACCGGGCTTTGAAAAACTGTTTTTT. This gives the protein CASRLGPGFEKLFF.

The rearrangement links TRBV4-2 to TRBJ2-7; 10 bases line up with TRBD2. CDR3 length: 18 residues. V lost 1 base and J lost 2; bases outside the gene matches: 11. CDR1 and CDR2 (germline): LGHNA, YNFKEQ. The CDR3 coding sequence is TGTGCCAGCAGCCAAGTCGGTGGTACTAGCGGGGTCCCCTACGAGCAGTACTTC. This translates into CASSQVGGTSGVPYEQYF.

In this sample, this clonotype turned up a few times. The V and J genes are TRBV29-1 and TRBJ1-5, with 12 positions matching TRBD1. Germline V gene data show CDR1 as SQVTM and CDR2 as ANQGSEA. This CDR3 contains 13 residues. Germline trimming cut 6 bases from V and 7 bases from J; bases unmatched to any gene: 4. The CDR3 sequence: CSVGQGAEQPQHF. In DNA form, the CDR3 reads TGCAGCGTGGGACAGGGGGCGGAACAGCCCCAGCATTTT.

The chain has TRBV11-1 and TRBJ2-5, with 8 bases lining up with TRBD1. The J call may be incorrect, as the DNA end agrees better with TRBJ2-1. The CDR3 runs to 16 residues. Looked up from germline, CDR1 is SGHAT and CDR2 is FQDESV (reference sequence). This CDR3 reads CASSLYLGTGGGEQFF. The DNA for the CDR3 is TGTGCCAGCAGCTTATACCTTGGGACAGGAGGCGGTGAGCAGTTCTTC.